The 2 T cell receptor beta chains presented below share a single source sample, sequenced in a study of OX40 agonist ivuxolimab in advanced cancers. Using immunoSEQ multiplex PCR, the repertoire was profiled, and TCRdb retains in-frame clones only, with some absent. The sample shows under 30,000 clones, roughly 71% of them seen only once. Sequencing used CD4+ or CD8+ T cells sorted from blood, obtained in a trial of the OX40 agonist ivuxolimab. Receptor source: an adult with an advanced solid tumor such as melanoma, head and neck, liver or kidney cancer.

V is TRBV28 and J is TRBJ1-5; D may be TRBD1 (5 bases). Germline CDR1 MDHEN, CDR2 SYDVKM. This CDR3 contains 18 residues. V was clipped by 2 bases and J by 5 bases, with 22 bases between them. The CDR3 loop reads CASSLSLGGGSFDQPQHF. DNA of the CDR3: TGTGCCAGCAGTTTAAGTTTGGGCGGGGGAAGTTTCGATCAGCCCCAGCATTTT.

This clone was counted only a few times. This chain connects TRBV18 to TRBJ1-5; maybe TRBD1 (6 bases). Trimming pared 8 bases from V and 1 base from J, leaving 15 bases between. Looked up from germline, CDR1 is KGHSH and CDR2 is LQKENI. The CDR3 consists of 15 residues. CDR3 in DNA: TGTGCCAGCGCCAGGTCGGGGGCCAGCAATCAGCCCCAGCATTTT. Its translation is CASARSGASNQPQHF. The full variable domain, rest sourced from reference TRBV18 and TRBJ1-5, is NAGVMQNPRHLVRRRGQEARLRCSPMKGHSHVYWYRQLPEEGLKFMVYLQKENIIDESGMPKERFSAEFPKEGPSILRIQQVVRGDSAAYFCASARSGASNQPQHFGDGTRLSIL.